The present T cell receptor beta chain was sequenced within a study of T cells in women clearing cervical HPV infection. Study details: With HLA typing for only a few women, HLA confounding remains possible. General study findings and limits: Repertoire richness, not evenness, was significantly elevated in CIN3+ cases versus controls.

The CDR3 has 13 residues. From germline, CDR1 is ENHRY and CDR2 SYGVKD. V lost 6 bases to trimming and J lost 5 bases, with 11 bases between them. Each participant carried one incident cervical HPV16 infection only. TCRdb keeps only in-frame clones here, not all; method: immunoSEQ multiplex PCR. The table lists some 30,000 clones. As to this clone: Its specificity is not known. The sequence runs out 3 residues before the end of the CDR3; the remainder is reconstructed from the germline J gene.

V and J are TRBV10-3 and TRBJ2-1; perhaps TRBD1 as D (6 bases). Sequencing used blood buffy coat. This TCR was recovered from a woman between 18 and 75 years old with a cervical HPV16 infection that either progressed to CIN3+ or cleared (not recorded which). CDR3 bases read: TGTGCCATCAGGCTAGCAGGGGACAATGAG. As protein: CAIRLAGDNE. The entire CDR3 protein is CAIRLAGDNEQFF.